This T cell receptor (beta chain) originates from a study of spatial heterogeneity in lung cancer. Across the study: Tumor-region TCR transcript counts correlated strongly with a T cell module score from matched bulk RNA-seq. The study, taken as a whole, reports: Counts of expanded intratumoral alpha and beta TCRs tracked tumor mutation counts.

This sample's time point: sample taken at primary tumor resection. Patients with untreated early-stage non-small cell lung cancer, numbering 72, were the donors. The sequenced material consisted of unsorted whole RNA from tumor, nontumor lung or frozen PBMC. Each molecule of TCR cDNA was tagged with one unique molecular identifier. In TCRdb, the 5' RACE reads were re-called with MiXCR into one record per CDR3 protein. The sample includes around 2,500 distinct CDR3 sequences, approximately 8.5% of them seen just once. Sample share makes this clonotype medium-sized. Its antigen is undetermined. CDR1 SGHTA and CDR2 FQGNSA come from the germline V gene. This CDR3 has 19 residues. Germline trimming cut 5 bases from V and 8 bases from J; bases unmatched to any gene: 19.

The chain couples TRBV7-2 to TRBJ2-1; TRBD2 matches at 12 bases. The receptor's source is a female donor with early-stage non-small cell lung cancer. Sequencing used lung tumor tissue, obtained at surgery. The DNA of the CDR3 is TGTGCCAGCAGCCCCCTACGTCCGACTAGCGGGAGTAGTCCCGATGAGCAGTTCTTC. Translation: CASSPLRPTSGSSPDEQFF.